This TCR beta chain was observed in a study of early T cells in non-severe SARS-CoV-2 infection. For the study at large: With bulk RNA from unsorted whole blood as input, sequencing yielded unpaired chains. Overall study results and limits: Clonotype matching in VDJdb favored anti-spike CD8 responses and did not capture private and CD4 specificities.

cDNA molecules, individually, were tagged with unique molecular identifiers. TCRdb recomputed calls from the 5' RACE reads with MiXCR, one row per CDR3 protein. The sample consists of 80,000 to 100,000 distinct CDR3 sequences, about 12% of them appearing once. This clonotype was seen at least ten times. Antigen: not known. The CDR3 totals 13 residues. Germline values: CDR1 LGHDT, CDR2 YNNKEL (reference sequence). The ends were cut back, 4 bases at V and 7 bases at J, with 14 bases in the middle. This TCR derives from an adult who was a healthcare worker with PCR-confirmed SARS-CoV-2 infection or an uninfected control (not recorded which). V is TRBV3-1 and J is TRBJ2-7; D is possibly TRBD1 (6 bases). The sequencing input was whole blood. CDR3 DNA sequence: TGTGCCAGCAGCCCAACGGGACAACTAGAGCAGTACTTC. It yields the protein CASSPTGQLEQYF.